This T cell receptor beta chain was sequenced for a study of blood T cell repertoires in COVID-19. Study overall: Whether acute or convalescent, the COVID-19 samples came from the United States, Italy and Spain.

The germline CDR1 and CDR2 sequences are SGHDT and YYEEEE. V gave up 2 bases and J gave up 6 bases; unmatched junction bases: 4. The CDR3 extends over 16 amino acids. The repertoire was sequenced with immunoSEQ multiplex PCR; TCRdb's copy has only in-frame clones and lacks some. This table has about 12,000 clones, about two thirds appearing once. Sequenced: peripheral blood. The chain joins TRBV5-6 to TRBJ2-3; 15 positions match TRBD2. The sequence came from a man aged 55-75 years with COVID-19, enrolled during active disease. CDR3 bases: TGTGCCAGCAGCTTCGGACTAGCGGGAGGGCCCGATACGCAGTATTTT. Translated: CASSFGLAGGPDTQYF.